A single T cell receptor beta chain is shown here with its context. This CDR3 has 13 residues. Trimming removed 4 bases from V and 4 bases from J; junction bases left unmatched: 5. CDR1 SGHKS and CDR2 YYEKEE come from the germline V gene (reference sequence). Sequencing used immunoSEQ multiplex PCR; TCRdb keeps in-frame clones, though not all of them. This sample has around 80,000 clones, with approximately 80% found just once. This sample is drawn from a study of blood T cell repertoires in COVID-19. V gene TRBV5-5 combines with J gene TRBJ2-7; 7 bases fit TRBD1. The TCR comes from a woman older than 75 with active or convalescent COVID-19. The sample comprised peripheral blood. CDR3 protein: CASSRDSNYEQYF. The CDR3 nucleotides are TGTGCCAGCAGCCGGGACAGCAATTACGAGCAGTACTTC.